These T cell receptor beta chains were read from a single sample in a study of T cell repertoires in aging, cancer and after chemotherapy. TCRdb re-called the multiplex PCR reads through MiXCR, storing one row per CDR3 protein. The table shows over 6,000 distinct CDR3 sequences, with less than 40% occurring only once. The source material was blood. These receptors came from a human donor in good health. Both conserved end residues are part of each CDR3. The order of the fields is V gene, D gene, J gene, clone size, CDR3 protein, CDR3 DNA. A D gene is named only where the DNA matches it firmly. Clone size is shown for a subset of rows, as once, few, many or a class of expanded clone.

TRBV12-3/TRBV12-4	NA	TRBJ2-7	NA	CASSPWDTSYKQYF	TGTGCCAGCAGTCCTTGGGACACATCCTACAAGCAGTACTTC
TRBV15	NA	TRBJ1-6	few	CATSRAPGANSPLHF	TGTGCCACCAGCAGAGCCCCAGGGGCTAATTCACCCCTCCACTTT
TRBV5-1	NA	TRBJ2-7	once	CASSLGAGSRFEQYF	TGCGCCAGCAGCTTGGGGGCAGGGTCTCGGTTCGAGCAGTACTTC
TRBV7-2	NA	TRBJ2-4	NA	CASSLERGSGIQYF	TGTGCCAGCAGCTTAGAAAGGGGGTCGGGCATTCAGTACTTC
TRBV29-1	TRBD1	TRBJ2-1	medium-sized	CSGGLGQGDEQFF	TGCAGCGGGGGTTTGGGGCAGGGGGACGAGCAGTTCTTC
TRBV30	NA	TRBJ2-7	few	CAWSVSLGRVYF	TGTGCCTGGAGTGTATCCCTCGGTAGGGTGTACTTC
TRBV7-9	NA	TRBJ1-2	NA	CASSPQGNYGYTF	TGTGCCAGCAGCCCGCAGGGGAACTATGGCTACACCTTC
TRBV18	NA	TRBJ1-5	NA	CASSPEQTQPQHF	TGTGCCAGCTCACCAGAACAGACCCAGCCCCAGCATTTT
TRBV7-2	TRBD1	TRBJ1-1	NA	CASSNTGDLTEAFF	TGTGCCAGCAGTAATACAGGGGACCTTACTGAAGCTTTCTTT
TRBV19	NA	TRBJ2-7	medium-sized	CASSKVTTRSEQYF	TGTGCCAGTAGTAAGGTGACCACGCGGTCAGAGCAGTACTTC
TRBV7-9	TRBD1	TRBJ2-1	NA	CASSLRGLEQFF	TGTGCCAGCAGCTTAAGGGGGCTTGAGCAGTTCTTC
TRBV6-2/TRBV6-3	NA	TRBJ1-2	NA	CASSYYGTDGYTF	TGTGCCAGCAGTTACTACGGAACGGATGGCTACACCTTC
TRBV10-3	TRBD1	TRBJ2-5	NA	CAISGQGFQTQYF	TGTGCCATCAGTGGACAGGGTTTTCAGACCCAGTACTTC
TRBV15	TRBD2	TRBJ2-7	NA	CATRRSGSFHEQYF	TGTGCCACCAGGAGGAGCGGGAGTTTCCACGAGCAGTACTTC
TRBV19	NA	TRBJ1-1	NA	CASNRWTEAFF	TGTGCCAGTAACCGATGGACTGAAGCTTTCTTT
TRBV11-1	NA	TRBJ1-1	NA	CASSLDSWNTEAFF	TGTGCCAGCAGCTTAGACAGCTGGAACACTGAAGCTTTCTTT
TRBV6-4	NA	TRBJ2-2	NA	CASGGPTGELFF	TGTGCCAGCGGTGGACCCACCGGGGAGCTGTTTTTT
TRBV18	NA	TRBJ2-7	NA	CASSPPSGRPYEQYF	TGTGCCAGCTCACCACCGTCTGGCAGGCCCTACGAGCAGTACTTC
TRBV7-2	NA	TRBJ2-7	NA	CASSLMQAPPYEQYF	TGTGCCAGCAGCTTAATGCAGGCCCCCCCCTACGAGCAGTACTTC
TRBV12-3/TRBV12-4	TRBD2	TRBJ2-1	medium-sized	CASSLMLAGGNEQFF	TGTGCCAGCAGTTTAATGCTAGCGGGAGGGAATGAGCAGTTCTTC
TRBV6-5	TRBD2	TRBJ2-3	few	CASSTGGALTDTQYF	TGTGCCAGCAGCACCGGGGGGGCCCTCACAGATACGCAGTATTTT
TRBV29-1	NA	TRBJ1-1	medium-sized	CSVARSRDTEAFF	TGCAGCGTTGCGCGGAGCAGGGACACTGAAGCTTTCTTT
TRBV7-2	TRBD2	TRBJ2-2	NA	CASSLAPAGGMELFF	TGTGCCAGCAGCTTAGCCCCAGCGGGAGGGATGGAGCTGTTTTTT
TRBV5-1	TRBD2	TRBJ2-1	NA	CASSRLGASGADEQFF	TGCGCCAGCAGCCGACTCGGGGCTAGCGGGGCGGATGAGCAGTTCTTC
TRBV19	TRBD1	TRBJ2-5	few	CASSSYRGRTETQYF	TGTGCCAGTAGTAGTTACAGGGGGCGAACAGAGACCCAGTACTTC
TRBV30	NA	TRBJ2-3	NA	CAWSAGTGTDTQYF	TGTGCCTGGAGTGCAGGGACGGGAACAGATACGCAGTATTTT
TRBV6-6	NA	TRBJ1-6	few	CASSYSALGHYNSPLHF	TGTGCCAGCAGTTACTCGGCCTTGGGCCACTATAATTCACCCCTCCACTTT
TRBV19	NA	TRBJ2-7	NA	CASSIVLGRYEQYF	TGTGCCAGTAGTATAGTTCTAGGGCGCTACGAGCAGTACTTC
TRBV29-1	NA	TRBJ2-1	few	CSVTHPYGGNEQFF	TGCAGCGTTACCCACCCCTACGGGGGAAATGAGCAGTTCTTC
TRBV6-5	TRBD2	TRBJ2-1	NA	CASSRGAGGPNEQFF	TGTGCCAGCAGCAGGGGAGCGGGGGGGCCAAATGAGCAGTTCTTC
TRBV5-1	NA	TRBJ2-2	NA	CASSWGQTNTGELFF	TGCGCCAGCAGCTGGGGACAAACGAACACCGGGGAGCTGTTTTTT
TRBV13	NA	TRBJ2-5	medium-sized	CASSLGESETQYF	TGTGCCAGCAGCCTGGGTGAGTCCGAGACCCAGTACTTC
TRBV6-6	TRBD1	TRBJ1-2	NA	CARSPTGARVYYGYTF	TGTGCCAGGAGCCCAACAGGGGCACGGGTATACTATGGCTACACCTTC
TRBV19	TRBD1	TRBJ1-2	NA	CASSARTGGGYTF	TGTGCCAGTAGCGCCCGGACAGGGGGCGGCTACACCTTC
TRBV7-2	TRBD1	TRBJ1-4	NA	CASSWTGEAEKLFF	TGTGCCAGCAGCTGGACAGGGGAGGCTGAAAAACTGTTTTTT
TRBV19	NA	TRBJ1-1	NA	CASSLDGSLNTEAFF	TGTGCCAGTAGCCTCGACGGGTCACTGAACACTGAAGCTTTCTTT
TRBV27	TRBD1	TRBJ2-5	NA	CASSAGTGSETQYF	TGTGCCAGCAGTGCCGGGACAGGGTCTGAGACCCAGTACTTC
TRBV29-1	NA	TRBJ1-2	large	CSVVGTGYTF	TGCAGCGTTGTCGGGACCGGGTACACCTTC
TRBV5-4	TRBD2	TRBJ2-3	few	CASSPIAGGHDTQYF	TGTGCCAGCAGTCCAATAGCGGGGGGGCACGATACGCAGTATTTT
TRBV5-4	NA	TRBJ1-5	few	CASSWDHNQPQHF	TGTGCCAGCAGCTGGGACCACAATCAGCCCCAGCATTTT
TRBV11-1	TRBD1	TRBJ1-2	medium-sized	CASSLDRRDGGYTF	TGTGCCAGCAGCTTGGACAGGAGGGACGGTGGCTACACCTTC
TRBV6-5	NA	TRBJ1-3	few	CASSYGADSGNTIYF	TGTGCCAGCAGTTACGGGGCCGACTCTGGAAACACCATATATTTT
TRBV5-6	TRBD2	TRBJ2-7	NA	CASSLEGLAGLYEQYF	TGTGCCAGCAGCCTGGAGGGGCTAGCGGGACTCTACGAGCAGTACTTC
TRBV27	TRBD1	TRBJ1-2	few	CASSFSLQTGLYGYTF	TGTGCCAGCAGTTTTTCCCTCCAGACAGGGCTCTATGGCTACACCTTC
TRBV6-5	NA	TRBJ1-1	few	CASSYQVMNTEAFF	TGTGCCAGCAGTTACCAGGTAATGAACACTGAAGCTTTCTTT
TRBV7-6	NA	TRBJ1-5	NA	CASSDNSNQPQHF	TGTGCCAGCAGTGATAATAGCAATCAGCCCCAGCATTTT
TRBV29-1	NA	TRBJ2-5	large	CSVEGNQETQYF	TGCAGCGTTGAAGGGAATCAAGAGACCCAGTACTTC
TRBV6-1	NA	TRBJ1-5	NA	CASSDLSEQPQHF	TGTGCCAGCAGTGATCTTTCCGAACAGCCCCAGCATTTT
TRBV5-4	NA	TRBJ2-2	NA	CASSSATGELFF	TGTGCCAGCAGCTCCGCTACCGGGGAGCTGTTTTTT
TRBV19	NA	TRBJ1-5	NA	CASSAGHHSNQPQHF	TGTGCCAGTAGCGCCGGGCACCATAGCAATCAGCCCCAGCATTTT
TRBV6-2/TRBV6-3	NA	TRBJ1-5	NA	CASSYGGAPQPQHF	TGTGCCAGCAGTTACGGTGGGGCGCCTCAGCCCCAGCATTTT
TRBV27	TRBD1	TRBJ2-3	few	CASGERQGTTQYF	TGTGCCAGCGGGGAACGACAGGGGACTACGCAGTATTTT
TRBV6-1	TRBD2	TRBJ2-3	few	CASSEWGGGRTDTQYF	TGTGCCAGCAGTGAATGGGGGGGTGGGAGGACAGATACGCAGTATTTT
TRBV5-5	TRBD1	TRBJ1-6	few	CASSLWTGDNSPLHF	TGTGCCAGCAGCTTGTGGACAGGGGATAATTCACCCCTCCACTTT